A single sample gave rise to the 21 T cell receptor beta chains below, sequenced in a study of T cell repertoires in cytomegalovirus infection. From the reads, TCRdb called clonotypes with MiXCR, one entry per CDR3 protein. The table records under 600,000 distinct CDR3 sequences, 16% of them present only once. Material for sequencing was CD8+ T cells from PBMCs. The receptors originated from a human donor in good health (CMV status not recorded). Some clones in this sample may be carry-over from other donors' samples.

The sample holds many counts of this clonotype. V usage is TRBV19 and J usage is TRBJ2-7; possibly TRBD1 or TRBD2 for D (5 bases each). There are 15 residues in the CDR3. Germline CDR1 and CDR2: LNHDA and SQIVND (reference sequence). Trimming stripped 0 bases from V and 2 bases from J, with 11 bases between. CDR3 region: CASSIEGTGTYEQYF. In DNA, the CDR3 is TGTGCCAGTAGTATAGAGGGGACGGGTACCTACGAGCAGTACTTC. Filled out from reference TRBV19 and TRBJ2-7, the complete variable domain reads DGGITQSPKYLFRKEGQNVTLSCEQNLNHDAMYWYRQDPGQGLRLIYYSQIVNDFQKGDIAEGYSVSREKKESFPLTVTSAQKNPTAFYLCASSIEGTGTYEQYFGPGTRLTVT.

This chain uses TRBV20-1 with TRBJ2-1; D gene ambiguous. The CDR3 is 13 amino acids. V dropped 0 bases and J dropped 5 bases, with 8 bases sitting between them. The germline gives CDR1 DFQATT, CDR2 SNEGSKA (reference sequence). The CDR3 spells CSARDRRDNEQFF. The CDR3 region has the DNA TGCAGTGCTAGAGATAGAAGGGACAATGAGCAGTTCTTC.

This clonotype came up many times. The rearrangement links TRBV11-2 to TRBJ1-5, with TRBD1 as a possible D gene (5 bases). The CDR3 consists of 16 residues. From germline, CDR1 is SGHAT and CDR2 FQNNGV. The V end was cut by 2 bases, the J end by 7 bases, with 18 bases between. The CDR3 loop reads CASSLWSGSKDQPQHF. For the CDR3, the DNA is TGTGCCAGCAGCTTATGGTCAGGGAGTAAGGACCAGCCCCAGCATTTT.

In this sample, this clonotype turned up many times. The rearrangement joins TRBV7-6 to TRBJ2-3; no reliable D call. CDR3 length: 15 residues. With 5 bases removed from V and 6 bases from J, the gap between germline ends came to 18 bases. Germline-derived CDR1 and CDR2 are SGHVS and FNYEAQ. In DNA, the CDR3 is TGTGCCAGCAGCAAACGCTACCTTCAGAGGGATACGCAGTATTTT. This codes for CASSKRYLQRDTQYF.

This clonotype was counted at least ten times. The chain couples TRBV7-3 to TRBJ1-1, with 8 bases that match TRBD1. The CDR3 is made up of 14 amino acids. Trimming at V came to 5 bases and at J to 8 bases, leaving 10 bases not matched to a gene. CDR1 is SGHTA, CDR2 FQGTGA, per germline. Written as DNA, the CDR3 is TGTGCCAGCAGCCCTGGACAGGGAAGTCCCGAAGCTTTCTTT. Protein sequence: CASSPGQGSPEAFF.

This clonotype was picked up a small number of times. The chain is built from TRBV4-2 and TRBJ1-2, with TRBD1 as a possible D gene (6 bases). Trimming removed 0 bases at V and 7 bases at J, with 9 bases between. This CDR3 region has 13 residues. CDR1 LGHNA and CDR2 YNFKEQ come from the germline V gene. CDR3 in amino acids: CASSQEGAAGYTF. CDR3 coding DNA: TGTGCCAGCAGCCAAGAGGGGGCAGCTGGCTACACCTTC.

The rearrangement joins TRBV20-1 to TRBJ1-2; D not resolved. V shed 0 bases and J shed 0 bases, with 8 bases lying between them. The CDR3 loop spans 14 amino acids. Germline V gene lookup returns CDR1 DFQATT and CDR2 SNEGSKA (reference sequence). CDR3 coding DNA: TGCAGTGCTAGAGATTTCGGGGCTAACTATGGCTACACCTTC. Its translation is CSARDFGANYGYTF.

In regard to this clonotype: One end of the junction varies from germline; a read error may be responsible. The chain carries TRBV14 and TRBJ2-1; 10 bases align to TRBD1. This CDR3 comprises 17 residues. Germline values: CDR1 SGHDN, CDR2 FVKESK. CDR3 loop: CASSQGMDRGFWDEQFF. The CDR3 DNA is TGTGCCAGCAGTCAAGGGATGGACAGGGGGTTTTGGGATGAGCAGTTCTTC.

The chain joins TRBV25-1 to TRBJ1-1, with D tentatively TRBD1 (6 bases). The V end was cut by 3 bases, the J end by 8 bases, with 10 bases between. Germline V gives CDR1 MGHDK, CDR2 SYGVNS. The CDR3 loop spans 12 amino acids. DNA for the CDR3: TGTGCCAGCAGTGATCCGGACAGAGAAGCTTTCTTT. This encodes CASSDPDREAFF.

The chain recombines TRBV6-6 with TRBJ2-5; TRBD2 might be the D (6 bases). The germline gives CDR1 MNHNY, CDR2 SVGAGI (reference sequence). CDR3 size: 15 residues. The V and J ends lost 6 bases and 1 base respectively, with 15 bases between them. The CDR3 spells CASREVGGSQETQYF. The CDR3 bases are TGTGCCAGCAGGGAAGTTGGGGGGAGCCAAGAGACCCAGTACTTC.

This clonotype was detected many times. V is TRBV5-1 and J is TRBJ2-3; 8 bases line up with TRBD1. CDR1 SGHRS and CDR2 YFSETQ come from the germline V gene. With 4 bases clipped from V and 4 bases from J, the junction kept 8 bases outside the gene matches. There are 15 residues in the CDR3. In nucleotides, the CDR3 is TGCGCCAGCAGCCCCAGGGGGCATGGGTCAGATACGCAGTATTTT. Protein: CASSPRGHGSDTQYF.

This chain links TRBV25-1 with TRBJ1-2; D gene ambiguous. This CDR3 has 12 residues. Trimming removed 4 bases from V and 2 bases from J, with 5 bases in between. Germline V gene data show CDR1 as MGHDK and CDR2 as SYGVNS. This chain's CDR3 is CASSGANYGYTF. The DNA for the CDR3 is TGTGCCAGCAGTGGGGCCAACTATGGCTACACCTTC.

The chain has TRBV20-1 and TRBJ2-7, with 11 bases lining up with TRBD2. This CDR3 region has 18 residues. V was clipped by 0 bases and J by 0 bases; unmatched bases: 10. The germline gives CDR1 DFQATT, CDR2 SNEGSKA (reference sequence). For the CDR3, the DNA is TGCAGTGCTAGAGAAGGACTAGCGGGTGTTCAGGTCTCCTACGAGCAGTACTTC. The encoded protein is CSAREGLAGVQVSYEQYF.

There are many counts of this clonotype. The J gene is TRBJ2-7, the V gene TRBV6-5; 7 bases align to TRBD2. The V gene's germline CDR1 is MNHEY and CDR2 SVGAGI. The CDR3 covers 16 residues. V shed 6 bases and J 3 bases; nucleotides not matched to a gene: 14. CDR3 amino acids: CASSSLGAGVGYEQYF. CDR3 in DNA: TGTGCCAGCAGCTCTCTCGGGGCGGGAGTCGGCTACGAGCAGTACTTC.

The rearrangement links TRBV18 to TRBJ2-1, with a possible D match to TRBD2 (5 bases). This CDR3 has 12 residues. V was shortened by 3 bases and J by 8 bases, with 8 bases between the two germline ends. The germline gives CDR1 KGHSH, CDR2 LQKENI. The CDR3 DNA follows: TGTGCCAGCTCACCTGAGGGCCATGAGCAGTTCTTC. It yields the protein CASSPEGHEQFF.

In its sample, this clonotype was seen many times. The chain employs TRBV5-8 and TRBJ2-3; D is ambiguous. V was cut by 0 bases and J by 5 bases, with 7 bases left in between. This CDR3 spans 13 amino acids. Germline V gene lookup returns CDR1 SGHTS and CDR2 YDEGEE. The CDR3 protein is CASSLGLRDTQYF. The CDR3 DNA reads TGTGCCAGCAGCTTGGGGCTTCGAGATACGCAGTATTTT. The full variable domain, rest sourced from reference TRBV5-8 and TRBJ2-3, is EAGVTQSPTHLIKTRGQQATLRCSPISGHTSVYWYQQALGLGLQFLLWYDEGEERNRGNFPPRFSGRQFPNYSSELNVNALELEDSALYLCASSLGLRDTQYFGPGTRLTVL.

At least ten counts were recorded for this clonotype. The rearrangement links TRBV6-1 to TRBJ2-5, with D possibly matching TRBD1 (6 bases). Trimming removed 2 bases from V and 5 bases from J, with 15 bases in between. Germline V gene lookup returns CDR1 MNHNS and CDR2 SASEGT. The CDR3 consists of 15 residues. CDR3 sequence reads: CASSELPRGEETQYF. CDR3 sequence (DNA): TGTGCCAGCAGTGAATTACCCAGGGGCGAGGAGACCCAGTACTTC.

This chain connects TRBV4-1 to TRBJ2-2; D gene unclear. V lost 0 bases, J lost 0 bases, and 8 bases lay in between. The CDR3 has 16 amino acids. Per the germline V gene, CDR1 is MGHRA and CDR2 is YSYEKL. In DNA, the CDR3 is TGCGCCAGCAGCCAAGACCCCAGACCGAACACCGGGGAGCTGTTTTTT. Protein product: CASSQDPRPNTGELFF.

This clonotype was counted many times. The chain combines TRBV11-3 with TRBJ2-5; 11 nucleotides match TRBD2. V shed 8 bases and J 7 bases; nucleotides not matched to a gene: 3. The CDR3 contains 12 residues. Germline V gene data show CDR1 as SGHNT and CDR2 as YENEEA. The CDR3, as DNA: TGTGCCAGCGGGACTAGCGGAACGACCCAGTACTTC. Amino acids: CASGTSGTTQYF.

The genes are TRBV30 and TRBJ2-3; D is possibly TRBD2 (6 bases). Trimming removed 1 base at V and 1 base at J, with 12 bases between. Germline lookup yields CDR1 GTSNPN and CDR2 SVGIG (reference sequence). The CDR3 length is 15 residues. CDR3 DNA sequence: TGTGCCTGGAGTGCGTGGCGGGAAGGCACAGATACGCAGTATTTT. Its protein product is CAWSAWREGTDTQYF.

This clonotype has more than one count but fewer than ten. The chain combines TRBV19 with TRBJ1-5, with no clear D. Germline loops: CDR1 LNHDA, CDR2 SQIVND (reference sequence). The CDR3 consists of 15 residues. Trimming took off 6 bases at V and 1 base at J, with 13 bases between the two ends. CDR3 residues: CASSYGRVSNQPQHF. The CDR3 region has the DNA TGTGCCAGTAGCTACGGTCGAGTAAGCAATCAGCCCCAGCATTTT.